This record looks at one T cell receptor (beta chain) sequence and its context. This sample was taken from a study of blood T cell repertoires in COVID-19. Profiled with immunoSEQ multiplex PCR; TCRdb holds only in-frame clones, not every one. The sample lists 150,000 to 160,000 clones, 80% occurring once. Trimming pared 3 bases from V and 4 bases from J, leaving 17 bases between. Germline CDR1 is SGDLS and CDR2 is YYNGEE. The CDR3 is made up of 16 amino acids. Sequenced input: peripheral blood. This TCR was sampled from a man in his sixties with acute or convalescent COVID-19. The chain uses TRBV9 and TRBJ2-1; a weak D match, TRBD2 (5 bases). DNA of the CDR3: TGTGCCAGCAGCGCCAGCTGGACTCCTAATTACAATGAGCAGTTCTTC. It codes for CASSASWTPNYNEQFF.